These 32 T cell receptor beta chains share one sample of origin, sequenced in a study of vaccination effects on CD4 cells after COVID-19. In the ViraFEST assay, antigen-specific CD4+ clonotypes were identified by expansion after peptide-pool stimulation. Isolating CD4+ T cells followed approximately 9 days of culture. The individual was infected with SARS-CoV-2 between March and December 2020, as confirmed by PCR. The repertoire was sequenced with immunoSEQ multiplex PCR; TCRdb's copy has only in-frame clones and lacks some. The data show roughly 73,000 clones, with about 69% seen just once and about 5% held by the top ten. These receptors lack a known antigen. The sample consisted of CD4+ T cells from PBMCs cultured with HIV peptides, taken before COVID-19 vaccination. Described subset: HIV-1 Nef peptide pool negative control/reference culture. The receptors shown here come from a human donor who had a prior SARS-CoV-2 infection.

This rearrangement joins TRBV12-5 to TRBJ1-2, with D possibly TRBD1 on 5 matching bases. Germline V CDR1 and CDR2: LGHNT, FRNRAP. The germline V and J ends were trimmed by 4 bases and 8 bases, with 14 bases remaining between them. This CDR3 spans 13 amino acids. CDR3 in DNA: TGTGCTAGTGGTTCAGGACACGGCGGCGGCTACACCTTC. This encodes CASGSGHGGGYTF.

The V gene is TRBV12-3 or TRBV12-4, the J gene TRBJ1-1; D is undetermined. This CDR3 is built from 12 residues. V was cut by 7 bases and J by 3 bases, with 9 bases left in between. The CDR3 DNA reads as TGTGCCAGCACTGATGAATACACTGAAGCTTTCTTT. Encoded protein: CASTDEYTEAFF.

The V gene is TRBV3-1 (or the pseudogene TRBV3-2), the J gene TRBJ1-4; 7 nucleotides line up with TRBD1. The germline V gene has CDR1 LGHDT and CDR2 YNNKEL (reference sequence). The CDR3 totals 13 residues. Trimming cost V 3 bases and J 8 bases; bases outside gene matches: 3. DNA of the CDR3: TGTGCCAGCAGCCACAGGGGGACGGAAAAACTGTTTTTT. Protein: CASSHRGTEKLFF.

V gene TRBV6-5 combines with J gene TRBJ2-7; D unresolved. The CDR3 consists of 14 residues. Germline loops: CDR1 MNHEY, CDR2 SVGAGI. V lost 5 bases and J lost 3, with 14 bases in between. CDR3 protein: CASSTPRPGYEQYF. The CDR3 bases are TGTGCCAGCAGTACCCCTCGCCCCGGCTACGAGCAGTACTTC.

This clone has more than one count but fewer than ten. The genes are TRBV18 and TRBJ1-1, with D unresolved. The V end was cut by 3 bases, the J end by 1 base, with 3 bases between. Germline V gene data show CDR1 as KGHSH and CDR2 as LQKENI. CDR3 length: 12 residues. CDR3 protein: CASSPWNTEAFF. CDR3 in DNA: TGTGCCAGCTCACCCTGGAACACTGAAGCTTTCTTT.

This rearrangement joins TRBV4-2 to TRBJ2-3; D unresolved. The ends were cut back, 4 bases at V and 4 bases at J, with 12 bases in the middle. Germline V gene sequence: CDR1 LGHNA, CDR2 YNFKEQ. The CDR3 runs to 14 residues. CDR3 sequence: CASSLLPSSDTQYF. CDR3 in DNA: TGTGCCAGCAGCCTGTTGCCCAGTTCAGATACGCAGTATTTT.

This rearrangement joins TRBV12-3 or TRBV12-4 to TRBJ2-5; TRBD1 might be the D (6 bases). V lost 7 bases to trimming and J lost 5 bases, with 14 bases between them. This CDR3 has 13 residues. CDR3 amino acids: CASNKQGWETQYF. DNA of the CDR3: TGTGCCAGCAATAAACAGGGATGGGAGACCCAGTACTTC.

This chain connects TRBV9 to TRBJ2-3, with 10 bases aligning to TRBD2. With V trimmed by 4 bases and J by 1 base, 9 bases remained unmatched. The length of the CDR3 is 17 residues. Germline V gene data show CDR1 as SGDLS and CDR2 as YYNGEE. The CDR3 reads CASSLLSGGSRTDTQYF. DNA for the CDR3: TGTGCCAGCAGCCTCCTTAGCGGGGGGTCCCGCACAGATACGCAGTATTTT.

The V and J genes are TRBV5-1 and TRBJ2-3; no clear D. The V end lost 0 bases, the J end lost 2 bases, and 7 bases lay between the germline ends. CDR1 and CDR2 (germline): SGHRS, YFSETQ. The CDR3 is 14 amino acids. The CDR3: CASSLVPNTDTQYF. The CDR3 DNA is TGCGCCAGCAGCTTGGTTCCTAACACAGATACGCAGTATTTT. Using reference TRBV5-1 and TRBJ2-3 for the parts outside the CDR3, the full variable domain is KAGVTQTPRYLIKTRGQQVTLSCSPISGHRSVSWYQQTPGQGLQFLFEYFSETQRNKGNFPGRFSGRQFSNSRSEMNVSTLELGDSALYLCASSLVPNTDTQYFGPGTRLTVL.

This clone was seen a handful of times. J is TRBJ1-3 and V is TRBV30; the D is unclear. Germline V gene data show CDR1 as GTSNPN and CDR2 as SVGIG (reference sequence). The CDR3 loop spans 13 amino acids. V lost 7 bases and J 0 bases, leaving 10 bases between the germline ends. The CDR3 is CAYQASSGNTIYF. DNA of the CDR3: TGTGCCTACCAGGCCTCCTCTGGAAACACCATATATTTT.

V usage is TRBV3-1 (or the pseudogene TRBV3-2) and J usage is TRBJ1-5; D gene ambiguous. CDR1 is LGHDT, CDR2 YNNKEL, per germline (reference sequence). Trimming pared 1 base from V and 3 bases from J, leaving 10 bases between. The CDR3 sequence is 15 residues long. CDR3: CASSQGFPHNQPQHF. The CDR3 bases are TGTGCCAGCAGCCAAGGTTTTCCACACAATCAGCCCCAGCATTTT.

The table lists this clone with a count of one. The chain employs TRBV18 and TRBJ1-6, with TRBD1 as a possible D gene (5 bases). CDR1 and CDR2 from the germline V gene are KGHSH and LQKENI. The CDR3 length is 14 residues. The V gene lost 3 bases and the J gene lost 7 bases, with 10 bases spanning the gap. CDR3 in amino acids: CASSPSGRNSPLHF. The CDR3 bases are TGTGCCAGCTCACCTTCGGGACGGAATTCACCCCTCCACTTT. Using reference TRBV18 and TRBJ1-6 for the parts outside the CDR3, the full variable domain is NAGVMQNPRHLVRRRGQEARLRCSPMKGHSHVYWYRQLPEEGLKFMVYLQKENIIDESGMPKERFSAEFPKEGPSILRIQQVVRGDSAAYFCASSPSGRNSPLHFGNGTRLTVT.

The chain carries TRBV5-8 and TRBJ1-3; 8 nucleotides align to TRBD1. The CDR3 is 15 amino acids. V was pared by 4 bases and J by 4 bases, with 7 bases of the junction left unmatched. Per germline, CDR1 SGHTS and CDR2 YDEGEE. Written as DNA, the CDR3 is TGTGCCAGCAGCACCGGGGGGACAGGAGGAAACACCATATATTTT. This codes for CASSTGGTGGNTIYF.

The chain combines TRBV7-2 with TRBJ1-2; D is undetermined. Trimming stripped 5 bases from V and 4 bases from J, with 11 bases between. The CDR3 consists of 13 residues. CDR1 is SGHTA, CDR2 FQGNSA, per germline. CDR3 DNA: TGTGCCAGCAGCCCCGACCAGTCCTATGGCTACACCTTC. This translates into CASSPDQSYGYTF.

This clone was found once. The chain has TRBV6-5 and TRBJ2-1; TRBD1 might be the D (6 bases). Trimming pared 7 bases from V and 9 bases from J, leaving 13 bases between. CDR3 length equals 12 residues. Germline V lookup: CDR1 MNHEY, CDR2 SVGAGI. CDR3 nucleotide sequence: TGTGCCAGCATAACAAGGGGGACTGAGCAGTTCTTC. Amino acids: CASITRGTEQFF.

This clone came up a few times. This sequence joins TRBV19 and TRBJ2-3; D may be TRBD2 (6 bases). The CDR3 contains 15 residues. V gave up 1 base and J gave up 1 base, with 9 bases separating them. CDR1 is LNHDA, CDR2 SQIVND, per germline (reference sequence). The CDR3 coding sequence is TGTGCCAGTAGTATAGCTTGGGGGGGCACAGATACGCAGTATTTT. Its protein product is CASSIAWGGTDTQYF.

J is TRBJ1-2 and V is TRBV5-4; 10 positions agree with TRBD1. Unmatched junction bases numbered 6, after V lost 5 bases and J lost 5 bases. The CDR3 runs to 14 residues. The germline V gene encodes CDR1 SGHNT and CDR2 YYREEE (reference sequence). The CDR3 DNA reads TGTGCCAGCAGGGCTGGGACAGGGGAATATGGCTACACCTTC. Protein product: CASRAGTGEYGYTF.

V is TRBV15 and J is TRBJ2-7; 11 positions match TRBD2. The V gene's germline CDR1 is LNHNV and CDR2 YYDKDF (reference sequence). The CDR3 contains 16 residues. With 0 bases clipped from V and 7 bases from J, the junction kept 8 bases outside the gene matches. The CDR3 reads CATSRDTLAGVAEQYF. CDR3 sequence (DNA): TGTGCCACCAGCAGAGATACACTAGCGGGAGTGGCGGAGCAGTACTTC.

The chain has TRBV7-2 and TRBJ2-1, with 8 bases identical to TRBD2. The CDR3 totals 16 residues. V dropped 5 bases and J dropped 5; count of bases not matched to a gene: 11. The V gene's germline CDR1 is SGHTA and CDR2 FQGNSA. The CDR3: CASSPPRLARDNEQFF. CDR3 bases: TGTGCCAGCAGCCCTCCAAGACTAGCGAGAGACAATGAGCAGTTCTTC. Full variable domain (remainder filled in from reference TRBV7-2 and TRBJ2-1): GAGVSQSPSNKVTEKGKDVELRCDPISGHTALYWYRQSLGQGLEFLIYFQGNSAPDKSGLPSDRFSAERTGGSVSTLTIQRTQQEDSAVYLCASSPPRLARDNEQFFGPGTRLTVL.

This clone appeared once. J is TRBJ2-5 and V is TRBV11-3; TRBD2 agrees at 13 bases. V dropped 0 bases and J dropped 5; count of bases not matched to a gene: 3. Germline V gene data show CDR1 as SGHNT and CDR2 as YENEEA. The CDR3 sequence is 16 residues long. Here the CDR3 DNA reads TGTGCCAGCAGCTTAGAAGGGACTAGCGGGAAGGAGACCCAGTACTTC. Its protein is CASSLEGTSGKETQYF. Full variable domain (missing parts from reference TRBV11-3 and TRBJ2-5): EAGVVQSPRYKIIEKKQPVAFWCNPISGHNTLYWYLQNLGQGPELLIRYENEEAVDDSQLPKDRFSAERLKGVDSTLKIQPAELGDSAVYLCASSLEGTSGKETQYFGPGTRLLVL.

The V call is TRBV5-4, the J call TRBJ2-2; 7 nucleotides align to TRBD1. CDR1 is SGHNT and CDR2 is YYREEE in the germline V gene (reference sequence). The junction had 11 bases not matched to a gene; V was cut back by 4 bases and J by 5 bases. This CDR3 has 16 residues. For the CDR3, the DNA is TGTGCCAGCAGCCGAGGAGGCCAGGGGGTAACCGGGGAGCTGTTTTTT. Residues: CASSRGGQGVTGELFF. The variable domain in full, with the rest retrieved from reference TRBV5-4 and TRBJ2-2, is ETGVTQSPTHLIKTRGQQVTLRCSSQSGHNTVSWYQQALGQGPQFIFQYYREEENGRGNFPPRFSGLQFPNYSSELNVNALELDDSALYLCASSRGGQGVTGELFFGEGSRLTVL.

V is TRBV9 and J is TRBJ2-3; the D gene is possibly TRBD1 (5 bases). CDR3 length: 13 amino acids. Trimming took off 0 bases at V and 3 bases at J, with 5 bases between the two ends. Germline CDR1 reads SGDLS; CDR2 reads YYNGEE. DNA of the CDR3: TGTGCCAGCAGCGTAGGACAGACAGATACGCAGTATTTT. Its translation is CASSVGQTDTQYF.

This chain links TRBV15 with TRBJ2-3; TRBD1 is a possible D gene (6 bases). Germline lookup yields CDR1 LNHNV and CDR2 YYDKDF (reference sequence). The CDR3 is 18 residues long. V lost 0 bases, J lost 0 bases, and 16 bases lay in between. CDR3 nucleotides: TGTGCCACCAGCAGAGATCAATATACAGGGAGAAGCACAGATACGCAGTATTTT. As protein: CATSRDQYTGRSTDTQYF.

This clone was counted a single time. The CDR3 spells CASSPRDRGIWGYTF. DNA of the CDR3: TGTGCCAGCAGTCCCCGGGACAGGGGAATATGGGGCTACACCTTC. The chain uses TRBV3-1 (or the pseudogene TRBV3-2) and TRBJ1-2, with 10 bases aligning to TRBD1. Germline CDR1 LGHDT, CDR2 YNNKEL (reference sequence). The J segment lost 8 bases and the V segment lost 6 bases, leaving 12 bases of the junction unmatched. CDR3 length equals 15 residues.

For the CDR3, the DNA is TGTGCCAGCAGTGAATGGGGGACCGTTAATGAAAAACTGTTTTTT. Its protein is CASSEWGTVNEKLFF. The V call is TRBV2, the J call TRBJ1-4; TRBD1 is a possible D gene (5 bases). V was trimmed by 2 bases and J by 4 bases, leaving 11 bases between them. The CDR3 runs to 15 residues. In germline, CDR1 is SNHLY, CDR2 FYNNEI.

The rearrangement joins TRBV19 to TRBJ2-6; D unclear. The CDR3 runs to 15 residues. Deletions cut 3 bases from V and 0 bases from J, with 6 bases between. Germline CDR1 reads LNHDA; CDR2 reads SQIVND (reference sequence). The CDR3 loop reads CASSIRFSGANVLTF. The CDR3 DNA reads as TGTGCCAGTAGTATCCGTTTCTCTGGGGCCAACGTCCTGACTTTC. The variable domain in full, completed from reference TRBV19 and TRBJ2-6, reads DGGITQSPKYLFRKEGQNVTLSCEQNLNHDAMYWYRQDPGQGLRLIYYSQIVNDFQKGDIAEGYSVSREKKESFPLTVTSAQKNPTAFYLCASSIRFSGANVLTFGAGSRLTVL.

The chain is built from TRBV6-2 or TRBV6-3 and TRBJ1-2; the D is unclear. The CDR3 contains 13 residues. V gave up 0 bases and J gave up 5 bases, with 7 bases separating them. The germline CDR1 and CDR2 sequences are MNHEY and SVGEGT. The CDR3 region is CASSYSNLYGYTF. The CDR3, as DNA: TGTGCCAGCAGTTACTCGAATTTGTATGGCTACACCTTC.

The chain recombines TRBV7-8 with TRBJ1-5; TRBD1 is a possible D gene (5 bases). The CDR3 is made up of 17 amino acids. V was cut by 5 bases and J by 0 bases, with 17 bases left in between. Germline lookup yields CDR1 SGHVS and CDR2 FQNEAQ. This CDR3 reads CASSRLAGPGSNQPQHF. The CDR3 bases are TGTGCCAGCAGCCGCTTAGCGGGGCCCGGTAGCAATCAGCCCCAGCATTTT.

This clone was detected once. This rearrangement joins TRBV4-2 to TRBJ2-1; D call uncertain. Looked up from germline, CDR1 is LGHNA and CDR2 is YNFKEQ. V was pared by 4 bases and J by 6 bases, with 19 bases between. This CDR3 region has 16 residues. CDR3 region: CASSLDWVSTFNEQFF. In DNA, the CDR3 is TGTGCCAGCAGCCTCGACTGGGTATCTACCTTCAATGAGCAGTTCTTC.

V usage is TRBV19 and J usage is TRBJ2-7; a weak D match, TRBD2 (5 bases). V lost 7 bases and J 2 bases, leaving 12 bases between the germline ends. The germline V gene has CDR1 LNHDA and CDR2 SQIVND (reference sequence). There are 13 residues in the CDR3. The CDR3 sequence is CASNKDGTYEQYF. CDR3 nucleotides: TGTGCCAGTAACAAAGACGGGACCTACGAGCAGTACTTC.

The J gene is TRBJ2-1, the V gene TRBV27; 7 bases align to TRBD1. This CDR3 contains 15 residues. The ends lost 7 bases at V and 4 bases at J; junction bases unmatched: 10. CDR1 and CDR2 (germline): MNHEY, SMNVEV (reference sequence). CDR3 residues: CASNSQGSFYNEQFF. The CDR3 coding sequence is TGTGCCAGCAATTCACAGGGGTCGTTTTACAATGAGCAGTTCTTC.

The J gene is TRBJ2-7, the V gene TRBV6-5; 7 bases match TRBD1. This CDR3 spans 15 amino acids. The germline V gene has CDR1 MNHEY and CDR2 SVGAGI. The ends lost 6 bases at V and 3 bases at J; junction bases unmatched: 11. Here the CDR3 DNA reads TGTGCCAGCAGCCCAACACAGGGGTCCCTCTACGAGCAGTACTTC. It encodes CASSPTQGSLYEQYF.